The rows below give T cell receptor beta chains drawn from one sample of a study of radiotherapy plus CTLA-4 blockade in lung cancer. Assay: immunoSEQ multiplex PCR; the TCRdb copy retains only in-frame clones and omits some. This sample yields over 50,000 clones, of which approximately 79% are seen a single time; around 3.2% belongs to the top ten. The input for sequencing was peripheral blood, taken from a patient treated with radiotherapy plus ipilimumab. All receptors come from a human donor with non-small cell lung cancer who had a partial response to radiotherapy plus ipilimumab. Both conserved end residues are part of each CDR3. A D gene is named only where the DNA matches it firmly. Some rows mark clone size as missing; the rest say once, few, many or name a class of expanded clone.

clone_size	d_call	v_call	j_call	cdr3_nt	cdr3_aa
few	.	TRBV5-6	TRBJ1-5	TGTGCCAGCAGCCTCAGGGGAGGGGATCAGCCCCAGCATTTT	CASSLRGGDQPQHF
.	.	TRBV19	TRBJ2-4	TGTGCCAGTATGGGGCCACCAACCATTCAGTACTTC	CASMGPPTIQYF
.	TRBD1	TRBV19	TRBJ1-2	TGTGCCAGTAGTATCGACAGGGGAACAGCCTATGGCTACACCTTC	CASSIDRGTAYGYTF
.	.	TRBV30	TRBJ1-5	TGTGCCTGGAGTGTACAGGGAATTTATCAGCCCCAGCATTTT	CAWSVQGIYQPQHF
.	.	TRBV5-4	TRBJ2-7	TGTGCCAGCAGCTTGGAGGGGCGATACGAGCAGTACTTC	CASSLEGRYEQYF
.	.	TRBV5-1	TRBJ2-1	TGCGCCAGCAGCTTCGTCTACAATGAGCAGTTCTTC	CASSFVYNEQFF
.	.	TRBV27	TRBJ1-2	TGTGCCAGCAGTGCGACAGTACCCGGGGGTGGCTACACCTTC	CASSATVPGGGYTF
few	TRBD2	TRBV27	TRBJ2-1	TGTGCCAGCAGTTTTAAAGGACTAGCAGGCCCCAACAATGAGCAGTTCTTC	CASSFKGLAGPNNEQFF
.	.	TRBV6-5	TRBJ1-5	TGTGCCAGCAGTAGGACCGGGGTCGAGCCCCAGCATTTT	CASSRTGVEPQHF
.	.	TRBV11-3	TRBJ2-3	TGTGCCAGCAGCGGCGGGGGCACAGATACGCAGTATTTT	CASSGGGTDTQYF
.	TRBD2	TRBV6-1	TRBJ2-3	TGTGCCAGCAGTGATAGCGGGGGAACCACAGATACGCAGTATTTT	CASSDSGGTTDTQYF
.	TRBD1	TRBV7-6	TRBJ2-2	TGTGCCAGCAGCTTTCCCGACAGGGGGGGCGCCGGGGAGCTGTTTTTT	CASSFPDRGGAGELFF